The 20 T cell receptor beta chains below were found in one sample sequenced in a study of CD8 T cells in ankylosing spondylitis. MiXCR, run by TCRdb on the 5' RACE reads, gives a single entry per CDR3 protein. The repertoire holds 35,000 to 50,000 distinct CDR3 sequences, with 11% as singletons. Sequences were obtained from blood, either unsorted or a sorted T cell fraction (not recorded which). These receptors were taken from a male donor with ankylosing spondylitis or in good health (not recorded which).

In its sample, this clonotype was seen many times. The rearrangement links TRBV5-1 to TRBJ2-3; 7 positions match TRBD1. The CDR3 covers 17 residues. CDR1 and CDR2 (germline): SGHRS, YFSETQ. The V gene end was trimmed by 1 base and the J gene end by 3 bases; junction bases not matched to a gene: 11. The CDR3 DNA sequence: TGCGCCAGCAGCTTGACCGTACAGGGGACCGCGACAGATACGCAGTATTTT. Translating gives CASSLTVQGTATDTQYF.

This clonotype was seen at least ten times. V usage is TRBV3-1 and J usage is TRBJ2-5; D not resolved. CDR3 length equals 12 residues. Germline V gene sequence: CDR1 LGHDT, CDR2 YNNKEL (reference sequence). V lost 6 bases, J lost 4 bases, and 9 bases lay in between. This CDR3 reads CASSQNLETQYF. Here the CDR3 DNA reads TGTGCCAGCAGTCAAAATTTAGAGACCCAGTACTTC.

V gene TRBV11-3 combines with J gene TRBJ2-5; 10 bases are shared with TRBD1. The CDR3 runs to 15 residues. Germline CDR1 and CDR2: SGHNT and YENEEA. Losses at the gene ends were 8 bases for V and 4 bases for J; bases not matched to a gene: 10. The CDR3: CASGRQGAQGETQYF. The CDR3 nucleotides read TGTGCCAGCGGACGACAGGGGGCGCAAGGAGAGACCCAGTACTTC.

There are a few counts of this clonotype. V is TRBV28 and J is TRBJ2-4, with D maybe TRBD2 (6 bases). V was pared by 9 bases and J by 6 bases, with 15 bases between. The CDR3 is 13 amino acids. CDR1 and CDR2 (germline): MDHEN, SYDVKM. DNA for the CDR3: TGTGCCAGTCAACCTCCCGGGGGAAACATTCAGTACTTC. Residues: CASQPPGGNIQYF.

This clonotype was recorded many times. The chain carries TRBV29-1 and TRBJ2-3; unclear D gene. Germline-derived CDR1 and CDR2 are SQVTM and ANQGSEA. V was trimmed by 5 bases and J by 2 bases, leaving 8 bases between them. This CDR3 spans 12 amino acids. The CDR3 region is CSVSPPTDTQYF. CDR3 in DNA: TGCAGCGTTTCCCCCCCCACAGATACGCAGTATTTT.

CDR3 coding DNA: TGCGCCAGCAGCTCAAACACGGACTATGGCTACACCTTC. Translating gives CASSSNTDYGYTF. The rearrangement links TRBV5-1 to TRBJ1-2; the D is unclear. Trimming stripped 3 bases from V and 3 bases from J, with 9 bases between. This CDR3 is 13 amino acids long. Germline CDR1 reads SGHRS; CDR2 reads YFSETQ.

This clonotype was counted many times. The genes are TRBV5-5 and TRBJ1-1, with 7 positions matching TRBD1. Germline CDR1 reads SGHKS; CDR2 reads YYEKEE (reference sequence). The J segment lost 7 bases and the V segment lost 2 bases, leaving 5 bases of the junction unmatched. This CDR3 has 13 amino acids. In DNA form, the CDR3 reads TGTGCCAGCAGCTTTGGAGGGGGCGGTGAAGCTTTCTTT. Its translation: CASSFGGGGEAFF.

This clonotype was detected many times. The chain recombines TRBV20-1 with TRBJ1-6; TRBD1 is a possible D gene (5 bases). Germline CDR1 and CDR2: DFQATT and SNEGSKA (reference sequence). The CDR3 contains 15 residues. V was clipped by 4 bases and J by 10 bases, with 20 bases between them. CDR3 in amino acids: CSAKREDTTWSPLHF. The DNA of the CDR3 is TGCAGTGCTAAACGGGAGGACACAACCTGGTCACCCCTCCACTTT.

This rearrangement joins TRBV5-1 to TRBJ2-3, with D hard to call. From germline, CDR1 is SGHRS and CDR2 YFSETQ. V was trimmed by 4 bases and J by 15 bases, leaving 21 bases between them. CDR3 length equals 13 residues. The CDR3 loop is CASSRQWTDPSYF. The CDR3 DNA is TGCGCCAGCAGCCGCCAGTGGACCGACCCCTCATATTTT.

The CDR3 is CASSTNTYSPLHF. DNA for the CDR3: TGTGCCAGCAGCACCAACACGTATTCACCCCTCCACTTT. This chain uses TRBV7-2 with TRBJ1-6; D remains unclear. Per the germline V gene, CDR1 is SGHTA and CDR2 is FQGNSA. The CDR3 totals 13 residues. V shed 5 bases and J shed 8 bases, with 10 bases lying between them.

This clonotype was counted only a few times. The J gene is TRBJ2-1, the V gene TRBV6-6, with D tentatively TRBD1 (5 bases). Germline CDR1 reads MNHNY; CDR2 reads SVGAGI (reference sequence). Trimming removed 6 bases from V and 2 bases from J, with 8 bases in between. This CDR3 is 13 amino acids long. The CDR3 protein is CASRTDTYNEQFF. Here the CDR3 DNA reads TGTGCCAGCAGGACGGACACCTACAATGAGCAGTTCTTC.

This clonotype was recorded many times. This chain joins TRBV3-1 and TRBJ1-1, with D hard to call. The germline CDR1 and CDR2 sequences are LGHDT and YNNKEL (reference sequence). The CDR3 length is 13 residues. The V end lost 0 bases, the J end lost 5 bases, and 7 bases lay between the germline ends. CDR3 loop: CASSQERVTEAFF. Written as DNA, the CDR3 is TGTGCCAGCAGCCAAGAGCGAGTTACTGAAGCTTTCTTT.

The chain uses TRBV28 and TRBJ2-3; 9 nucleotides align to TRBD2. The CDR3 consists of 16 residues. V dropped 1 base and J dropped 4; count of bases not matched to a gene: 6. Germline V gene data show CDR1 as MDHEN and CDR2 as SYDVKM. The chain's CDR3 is CASSLYRGGAADTQYF. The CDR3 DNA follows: TGTGCCAGCAGTTTATACCGCGGGGGGGCTGCAGATACGCAGTATTTT.

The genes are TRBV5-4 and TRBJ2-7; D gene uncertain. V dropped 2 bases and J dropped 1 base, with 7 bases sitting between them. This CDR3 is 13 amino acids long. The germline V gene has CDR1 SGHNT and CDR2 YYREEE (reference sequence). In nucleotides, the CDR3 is TGTGCCAGCAGCTTTCCCAGTTCCTACGAGCAGTACTTC. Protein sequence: CASSFPSSYEQYF. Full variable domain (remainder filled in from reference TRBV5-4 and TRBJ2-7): ETGVTQSPTHLIKTRGQQVTLRCSSQSGHNTVSWYQQALGQGPQFIFQYYREEENGRGNFPPRFSGLQFPNYSSELNVNALELDDSALYLCASSFPSSYEQYFGPGTRLTVT.

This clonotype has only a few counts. The CDR3 reads CASSLVGTGVQPQHF. The CDR3 DNA reads TGTGCCAGCAGCTTAGTCGGTACAGGGGTTCAGCCCCAGCATTTT. This chain joins TRBV7-9 and TRBJ1-5, with 7 bases matching TRBD1. V lost 1 base to trimming and J lost 6 bases; unmatched junction nucleotides: 6. CDR1 is SEHNR, CDR2 FQNEAQ, per germline (reference sequence). This CDR3 region has 15 residues.

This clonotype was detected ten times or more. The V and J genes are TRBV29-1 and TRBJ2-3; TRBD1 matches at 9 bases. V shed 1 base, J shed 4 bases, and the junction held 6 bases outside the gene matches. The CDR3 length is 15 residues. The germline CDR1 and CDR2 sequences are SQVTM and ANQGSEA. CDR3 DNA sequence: TGCAGCGTTGAAGTCCAACAGGGGGCCCCAGATACGCAGTATTTT. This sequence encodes CSVEVQQGAPDTQYF.

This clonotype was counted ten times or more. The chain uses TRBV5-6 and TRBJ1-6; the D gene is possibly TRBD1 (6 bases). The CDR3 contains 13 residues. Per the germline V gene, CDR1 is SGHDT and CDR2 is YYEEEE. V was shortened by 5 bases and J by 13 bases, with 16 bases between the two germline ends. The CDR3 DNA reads TGTGCCAGCAGTCCTAACAGGGAGTCCCCCCTCCACTTT. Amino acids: CASSPNRESPLHF.

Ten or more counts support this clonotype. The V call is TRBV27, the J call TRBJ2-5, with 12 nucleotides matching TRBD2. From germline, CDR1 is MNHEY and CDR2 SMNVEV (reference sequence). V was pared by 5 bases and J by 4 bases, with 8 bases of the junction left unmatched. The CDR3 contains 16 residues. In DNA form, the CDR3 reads TGTGCCAGCAGTCCCACTAGCGGGGGGACTCGAGAGACCCAGTACTTC. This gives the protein CASSPTSGGTRETQYF.

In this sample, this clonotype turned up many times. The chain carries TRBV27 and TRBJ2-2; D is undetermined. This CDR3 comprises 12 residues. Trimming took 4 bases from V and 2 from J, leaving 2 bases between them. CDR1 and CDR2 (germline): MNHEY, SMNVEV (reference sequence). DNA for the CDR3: TGTGCCAGCAGTTACAACACCGGGGAGCTGTTTTTT. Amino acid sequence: CASSYNTGELFF.

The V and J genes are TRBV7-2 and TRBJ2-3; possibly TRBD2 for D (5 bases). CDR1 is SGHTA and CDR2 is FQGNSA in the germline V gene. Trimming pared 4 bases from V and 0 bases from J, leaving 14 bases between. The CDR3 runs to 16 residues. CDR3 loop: CASSSEGRPSTDTQYF. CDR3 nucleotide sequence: TGTGCCAGCAGCTCCGAGGGTCGCCCGAGCACAGATACGCAGTATTTT.